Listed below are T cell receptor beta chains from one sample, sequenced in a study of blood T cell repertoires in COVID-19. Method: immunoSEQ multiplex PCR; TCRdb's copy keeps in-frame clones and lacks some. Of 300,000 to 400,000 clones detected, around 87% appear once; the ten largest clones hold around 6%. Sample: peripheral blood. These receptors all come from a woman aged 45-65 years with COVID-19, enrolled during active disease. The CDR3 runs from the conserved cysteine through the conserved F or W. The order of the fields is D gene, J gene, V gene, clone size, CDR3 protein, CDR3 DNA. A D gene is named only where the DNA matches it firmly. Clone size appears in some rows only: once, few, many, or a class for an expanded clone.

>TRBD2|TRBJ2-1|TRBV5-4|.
CASSLGLAGIFSYNEQFF
TGTGCCAGCAGCTTAGGACTAGCGGGAATTTTCAGTTACAATGAGCAGTTCTTC
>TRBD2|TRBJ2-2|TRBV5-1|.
CASSLEAGVRGELFF
TGCGCCAGCAGCTTGGAGGCGGGGGTCAGGGGGGAGCTGTTTTTT
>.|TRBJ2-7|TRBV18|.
CASSPPLSYEQYF
TGTGCCAGCTCACCTCCGTTGAGCTACGAGCAGTACTTC
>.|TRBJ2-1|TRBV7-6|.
CASSLAGGNNEQFF
TGTGCCAGCAGCTTAGCAGGGGGAAACAATGAGCAGTTCTTC
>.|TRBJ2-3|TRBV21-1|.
CASHTLQLAGGARDTQYF
TGTGCCAGCCACACTCTCCAACTAGCGGGAGGGGCCAGGGATACGCAGTATTTT
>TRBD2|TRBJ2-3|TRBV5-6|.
CASFLVSGRNTDTQYF
TGTGCCAGCTTTTTAGTGAGCGGGAGAAACACAGATACGCAGTATTTT
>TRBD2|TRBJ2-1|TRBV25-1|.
CASRLAGRPEQFF
TGTGCCAGCAGGCTAGCGGGCAGGCCGGAGCAGTTCTTC
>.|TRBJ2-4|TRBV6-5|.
CASRGGQSKNIQYF
TGTGCCAGCAGGGGGGGACAGAGCAAAAACATTCAGTACTTC
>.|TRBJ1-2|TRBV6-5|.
CASSSINREFYGYTF
TGTGCCAGCAGTTCCATCAACAGGGAGTTTTATGGCTACACCTTC
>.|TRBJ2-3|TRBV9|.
CASSIRMGDTQYF
TGTGCCAGCAGCATACGGATGGGCGATACGCAGTATTTT
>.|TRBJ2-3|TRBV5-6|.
CASSLQRFRGNTQYF
TGTGCCAGCAGCTTGCAAAGGTTCCGGGGGAATACGCAGTATTTT
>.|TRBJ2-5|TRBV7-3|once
CASSKDRYQETQYF
TGTGCCAGCAGCAAAGACAGATACCAAGAGACCCAGTACTTC
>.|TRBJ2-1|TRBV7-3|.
CASSPGTRSYNEQFF
TGTGCCAGCAGCCCAGGGACACGCTCCTACAATGAGCAGTTCTTC
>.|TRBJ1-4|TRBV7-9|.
CASSFSMQALTNEKLFF
TGTGCCAGCAGCTTTAGTATGCAGGCCTTAACTAATGAAAAACTGTTTTTT
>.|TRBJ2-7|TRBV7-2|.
CASSPFGVTYEQYF
TGTGCCAGCAGCCCCTTTGGAGTCACCTACGAGCAGTACTTC
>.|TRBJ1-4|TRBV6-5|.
CATGRENEKLFF
TGTGCCACCGGACGGGAGAATGAAAAACTGTTTTTT
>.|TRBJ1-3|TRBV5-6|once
CASSLGQQYSGNTIYF
TGTGCCAGCAGCTTAGGACAGCAATACTCTGGAAACACCATATATTTT
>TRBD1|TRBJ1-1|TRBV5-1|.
CASSLEAGGPTMNTEAFF
TGCGCCAGCAGCTTGGAGGCAGGGGGGCCCACCATGAACACTGAAGCTTTCTTT
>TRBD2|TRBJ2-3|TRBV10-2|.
CASSEPGLAGGTSGDTQYF
TGCGCCAGCAGTGAGCCGGGACTAGCGGGAGGGACGTCCGGAGATACGCAGTATTTT
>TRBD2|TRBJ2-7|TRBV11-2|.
CASSYRREGPYEQYF
TGTGCCAGCAGCTATAGGAGGGAGGGGCCCTACGAGCAGTACTTC
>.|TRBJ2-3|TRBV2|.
CASSVNGGGTDTQYF
TGTGCCAGCAGTGTAAACGGAGGCGGGACAGATACGCAGTATTTT
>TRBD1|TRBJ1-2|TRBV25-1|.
CASHSDSGGLYGYTF
TGTGCCAGTCATTCTGACTCAGGGGGCCTGTATGGCTACACCTTC
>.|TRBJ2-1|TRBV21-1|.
CASSKAGDSPYNEQFF
TGTGCCAGCAGCAAAGCCGGGGACAGCCCCTACAATGAGCAGTTCTTC
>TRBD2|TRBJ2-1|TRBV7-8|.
CASSLGGTSGRKVNEQFF
TGTGCCAGCAGCTTAGGCGGGACTAGCGGGAGAAAGGTCAATGAGCAGTTCTTC
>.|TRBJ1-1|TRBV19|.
CATGHRNTEAFF
TGTGCCACGGGACACCGGAACACTGAAGCTTTCTTT
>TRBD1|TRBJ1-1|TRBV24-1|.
CATRGQGDTEAFF
TGTGCCACCAGGGGACAGGGAGACACTGAAGCTTTCTTT
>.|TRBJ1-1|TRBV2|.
CASTRAGARNTEAFF
TGTGCCAGCACAAGGGCGGGGGCGCGGAACACTGAAGCTTTCTTT
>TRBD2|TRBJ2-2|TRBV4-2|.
CASSQDRTSEWKGTGELFF
TGTGCCAGCAGCCAAGATCGGACTAGCGAATGGAAGGGGACCGGGGAGCTGTTTTTT
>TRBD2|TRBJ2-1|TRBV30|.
CAWSVRREVGNEQFF
TGTGCCTGGAGTGTACGACGGGAGGTGGGGAATGAGCAGTTCTTC
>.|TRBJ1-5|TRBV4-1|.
CASSQNRVSNQPQHF
TGCGCCAGCAGCCAAAACAGGGTCAGTAATCAGCCCCAGCATTTT
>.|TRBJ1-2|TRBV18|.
CASSPSLAERDGYTF
TGTGCCAGCTCACCATCATTGGCGGAGAGGGATGGCTACACCTTC
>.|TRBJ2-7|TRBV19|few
CASSMDSQVSYEQYF
TGTGCCAGTAGTATGGACAGCCAAGTCTCCTACGAGCAGTACTTC
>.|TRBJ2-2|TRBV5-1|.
CASSREGTGELFF
TGCGCCAGCAGCCGGGAAGGCACCGGGGAGCTGTTTTTT
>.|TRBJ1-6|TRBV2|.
CASSLTDYSPLHF
TGTGCCAGCAGCTTGACGGACTATTCACCCCTCCACTTT
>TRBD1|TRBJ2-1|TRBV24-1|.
CATSDSTGSSYNEQFF
TGTGCCACCAGTGATTCGACAGGGAGCTCCTACAATGAGCAGTTCTTC